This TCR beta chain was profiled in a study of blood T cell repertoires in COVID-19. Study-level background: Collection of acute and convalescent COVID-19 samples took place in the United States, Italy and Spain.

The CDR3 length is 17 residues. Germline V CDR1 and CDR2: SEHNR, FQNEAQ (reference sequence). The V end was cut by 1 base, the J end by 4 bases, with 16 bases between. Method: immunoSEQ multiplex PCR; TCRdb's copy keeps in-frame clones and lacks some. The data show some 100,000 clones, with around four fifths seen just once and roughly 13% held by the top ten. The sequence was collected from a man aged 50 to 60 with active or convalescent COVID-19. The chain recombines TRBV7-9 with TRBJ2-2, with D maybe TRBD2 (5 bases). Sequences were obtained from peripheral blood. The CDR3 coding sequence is TGTGCCAGCAGCTTAGAGGTTCGCCGGGCGGGCACCGGGGAGCTGTTTTTT. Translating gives CASSLEVRRAGTGELFF.